What follows describes a single TCR beta chain. Its target is not known. The sample belongs to a study of cytomegalovirus exposure and HLA in healthy donors. The germline gives CDR1 MDHEN, CDR2 SYDVKM. Germline trimming cut 6 bases from V and 2 bases from J; bases unmatched to any gene: 4. The CDR3 is 13 amino acids. PCR amplification relied on 60 Vbeta primers (plus 13 Jbeta primers). Libraries were prepared by immunoSEQ multiplex PCR; TCRdb keeps only in-frame clonotypes and omits some of them. The sample carries about 160,000 clones, almost 80% recorded once. Study-level findings and limits: The likely origin of a cluster of highly shared sequence variants was a sequencing artifact. Accurate prediction of HLA-A and HLA-B alleles (for most subjects) was reportedly achieved from TCR beta sequences.

The sequencing sample was made of PBMCs. The receptor was isolated from a woman in her 50s in good health and CMV-seropositive. The V call is TRBV28, the J call TRBJ2-7; 7 nucleotides match TRBD1. The CDR3 DNA reads TGTGCCAGCAGAGCACAGGGGACCTACGAGCAGTACTTC. It encodes CASRAQGTYEQYF.